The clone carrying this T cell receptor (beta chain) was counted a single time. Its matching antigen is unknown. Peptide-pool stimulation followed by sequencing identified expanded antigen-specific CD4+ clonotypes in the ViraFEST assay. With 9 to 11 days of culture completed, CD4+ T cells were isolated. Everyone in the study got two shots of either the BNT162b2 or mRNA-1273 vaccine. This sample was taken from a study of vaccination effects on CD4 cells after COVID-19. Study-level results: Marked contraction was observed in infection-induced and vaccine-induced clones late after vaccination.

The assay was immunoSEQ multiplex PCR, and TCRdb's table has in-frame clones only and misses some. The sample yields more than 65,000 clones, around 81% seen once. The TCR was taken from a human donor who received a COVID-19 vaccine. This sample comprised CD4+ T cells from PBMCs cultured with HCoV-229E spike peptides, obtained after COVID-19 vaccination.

CDR3 DNA: TGTGCCAGCAGTGAAGTTTTGCCCAACTATGGCTACACCTTC. Encoded protein: CASSEVLPNYGYTF. The chain links TRBV2 to TRBJ1-2; D is undetermined. The germline CDR1 and CDR2 sequences are SNHLY and FYNNEI. Trimming pared 1 base from V and 2 bases from J, leaving 8 bases between. The CDR3 contains 14 residues. Drawing the rest from reference TRBV2 and TRBJ1-2, the complete variable domain is EPEVTQTPSHQVTQMGQEVILRCVPISNHLYFYWYRQILGQKVEFLVSFYNNEISEKSEIFDDQFSVERPDGSNFTLKIRSTKLEDSAMYFCASSEVLPNYGYTFGSGTRLTVV.